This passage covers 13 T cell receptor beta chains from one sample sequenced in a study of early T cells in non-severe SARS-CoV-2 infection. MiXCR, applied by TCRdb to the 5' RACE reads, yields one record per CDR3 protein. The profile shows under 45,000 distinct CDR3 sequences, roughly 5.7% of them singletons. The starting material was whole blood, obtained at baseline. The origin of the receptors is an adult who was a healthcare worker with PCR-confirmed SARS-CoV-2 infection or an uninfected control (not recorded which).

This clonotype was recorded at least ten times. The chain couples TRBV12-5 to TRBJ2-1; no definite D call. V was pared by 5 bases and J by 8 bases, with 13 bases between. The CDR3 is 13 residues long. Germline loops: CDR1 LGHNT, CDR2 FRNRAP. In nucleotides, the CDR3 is TGTGCTAGTGGTGACTCGCTAGAGGATGAGCAGTTCTTC. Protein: CASGDSLEDEQFF.

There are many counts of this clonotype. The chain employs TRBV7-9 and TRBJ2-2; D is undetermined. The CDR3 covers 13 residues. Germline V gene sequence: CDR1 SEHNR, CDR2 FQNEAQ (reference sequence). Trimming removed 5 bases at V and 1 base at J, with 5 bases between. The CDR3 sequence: CASSDWNTGELFF. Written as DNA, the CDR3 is TGTGCCAGCAGCGATTGGAACACCGGGGAGCTGTTTTTT.

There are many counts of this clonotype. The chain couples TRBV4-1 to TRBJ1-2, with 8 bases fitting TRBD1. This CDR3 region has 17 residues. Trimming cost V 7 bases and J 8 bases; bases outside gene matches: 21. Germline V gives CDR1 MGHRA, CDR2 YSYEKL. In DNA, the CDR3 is TGCGCCAGCACCCGTTGGTGGCAGGGGGCTTTGAGGGGCGGCTACACCTTC. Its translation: CASTRWWQGALRGGYTF.

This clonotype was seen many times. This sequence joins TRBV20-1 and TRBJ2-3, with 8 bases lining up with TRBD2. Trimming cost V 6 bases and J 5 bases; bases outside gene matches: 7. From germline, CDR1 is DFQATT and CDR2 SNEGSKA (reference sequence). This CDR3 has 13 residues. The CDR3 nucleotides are TGCAGTGCCAAGCGGGAGTATGGAGATACGCAGTATTTT. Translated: CSAKREYGDTQYF.

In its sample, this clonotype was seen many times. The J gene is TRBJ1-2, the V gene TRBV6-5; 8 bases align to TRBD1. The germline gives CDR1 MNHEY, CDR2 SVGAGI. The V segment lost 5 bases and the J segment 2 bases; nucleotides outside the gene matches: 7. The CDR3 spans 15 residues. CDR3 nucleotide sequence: TGTGCCAGCAGTACCCTCCGGACAGGGAACTATGGCTACACCTTC. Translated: CASSTLRTGNYGYTF.

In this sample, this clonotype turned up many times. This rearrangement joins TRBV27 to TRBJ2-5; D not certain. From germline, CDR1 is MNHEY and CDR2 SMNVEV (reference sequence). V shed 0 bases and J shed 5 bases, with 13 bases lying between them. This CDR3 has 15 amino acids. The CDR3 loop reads CASSLSVLNLETQYF. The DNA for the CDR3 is TGTGCCAGCAGTTTATCGGTACTAAACCTGGAGACCCAGTACTTC.

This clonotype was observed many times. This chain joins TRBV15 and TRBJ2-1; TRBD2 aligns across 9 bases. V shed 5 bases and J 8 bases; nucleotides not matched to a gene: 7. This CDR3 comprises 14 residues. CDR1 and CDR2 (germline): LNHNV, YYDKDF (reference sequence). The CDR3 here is CATSGGLARDEQFF. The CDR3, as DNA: TGTGCCACCAGCGGAGGACTAGCGAGGGATGAGCAGTTCTTC.

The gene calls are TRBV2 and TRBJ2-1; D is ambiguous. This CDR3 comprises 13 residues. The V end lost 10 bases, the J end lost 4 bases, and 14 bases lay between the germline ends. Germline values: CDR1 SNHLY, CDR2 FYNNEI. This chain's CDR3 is CATEKTVYNEQFF. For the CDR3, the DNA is TGTGCCACCGAAAAAACAGTATACAATGAGCAGTTCTTC.

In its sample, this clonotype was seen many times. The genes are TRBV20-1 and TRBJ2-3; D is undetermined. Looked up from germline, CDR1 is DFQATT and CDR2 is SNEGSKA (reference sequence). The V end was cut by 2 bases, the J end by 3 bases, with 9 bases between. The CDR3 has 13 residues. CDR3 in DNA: TGCAGTGCTAGAATCGGGCTTACAGATACGCAGTATTTT. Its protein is CSARIGLTDTQYF.

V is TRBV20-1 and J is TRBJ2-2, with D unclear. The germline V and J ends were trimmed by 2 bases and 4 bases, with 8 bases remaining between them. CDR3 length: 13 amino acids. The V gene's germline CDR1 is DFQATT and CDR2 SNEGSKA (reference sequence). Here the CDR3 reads CSARLAGTGELFF. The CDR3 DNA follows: TGCAGTGCTAGACTGGCCGGCACCGGGGAGCTGTTTTTT.

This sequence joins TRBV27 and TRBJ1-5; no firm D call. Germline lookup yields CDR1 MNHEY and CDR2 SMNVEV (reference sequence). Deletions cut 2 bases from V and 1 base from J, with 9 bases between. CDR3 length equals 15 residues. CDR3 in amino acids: CASSLEGHSNQPQHF. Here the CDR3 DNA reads TGTGCCAGCAGTTTAGAGGGTCACAGCAATCAGCCCCAGCATTTT.

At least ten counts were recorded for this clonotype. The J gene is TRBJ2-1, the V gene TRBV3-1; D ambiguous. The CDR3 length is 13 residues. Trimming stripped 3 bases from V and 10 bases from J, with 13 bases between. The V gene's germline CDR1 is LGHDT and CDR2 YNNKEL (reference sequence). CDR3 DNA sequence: TGTGCCAGCAGCCAGGACCTTCGGAGAGAGCAGTTCTTC. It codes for CASSQDLRREQFF.

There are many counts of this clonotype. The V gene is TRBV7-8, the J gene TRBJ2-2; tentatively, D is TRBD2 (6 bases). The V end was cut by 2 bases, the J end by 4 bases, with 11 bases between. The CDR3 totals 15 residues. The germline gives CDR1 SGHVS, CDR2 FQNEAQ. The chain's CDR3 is CASSLIGDSTGELFF. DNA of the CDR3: TGTGCCAGCAGCTTAATTGGGGACTCCACCGGGGAGCTGTTTTTT.